These 29 T cell receptor beta chains came from one sample sequenced in a study of blood T cell repertoires in COVID-19 (dated by TCRdb to between 2020 and 2021). The library came from the immunoSEQ multiplex PCR assay. As stored in TCRdb, this immuneACCESS dataset retains in-frame rearrangements with V and J assigned. A fraction of the clones does not appear; measured against another copy, unresolved V genes explain less than half of the discrepancy, and the remainder lacks a known reason. Within this sample are 100,000 to 120,000 clones, with 85% to 90% of them counted one time only. Clones ranked in the top ten supply more than 5% of the sample. Sequencing was done on a sample of peripheral blood. These receptors all come from an older woman with COVID-19, enrolled during active disease.

The rearrangement joins TRBV18 to TRBJ1-2, with 9 bases matching TRBD1. The germline CDR1 and CDR2 sequences are KGHSH and LQKENI. Trimming cost V 5 bases and J 4 bases; bases outside gene matches: 11. The CDR3 has 16 residues. CDR3 sequence reads: CASSAGQGTVSYGYTF. CDR3 sequence (DNA): TGTGCCAGCTCAGCTGGACAGGGGACAGTTTCCTATGGCTACACCTTC.

The V and J genes are TRBV29-1 and TRBJ1-4; perhaps TRBD1 as D (5 bases). This CDR3 region has 15 residues. Trimming cost V 4 bases and J 2 bases, with 14 bases left between them. Germline V gene sequence: CDR1 SQVTM, CDR2 ANQGSEA. CDR3 loop: CSVGRGRTTNEKLFF. The CDR3 coding sequence is TGCAGCGTTGGGAGGGGCAGGACCACTAATGAAAAACTGTTTTTT.

The chain is built from TRBV12-5 and TRBJ2-5; unclear D gene. Trimming left V 1 base short and J 2 bases short, with 8 bases between. The germline V gene has CDR1 LGHNT and CDR2 FRNRAP. This CDR3 region has 14 residues. CDR3 bases: TGTGCTAGTGGTTTGGACGAGTTTCAAGAGACCCAGTACTTC. Translated: CASGLDEFQETQYF.

The chain joins TRBV7-3 to TRBJ2-3; TRBD2 matches at 11 bases. Germline CDR1 SGHTA, CDR2 FQGTGA. The J segment lost 4 bases and the V segment lost 5 bases, leaving 5 bases of the junction unmatched. The CDR3 extends over 15 amino acids. In DNA, the CDR3 is TGTGCCAGCAGCATGCTAGCGGGGGGTGCAGATACGCAGTATTTT. Its protein is CASSMLAGGADTQYF.

The chain has TRBV7-3 and TRBJ2-1; TRBD2 matches at 13 bases. There are 18 residues in the CDR3. The germline gives CDR1 SGHTA, CDR2 FQGTGA. V dropped 5 bases and J dropped 6; count of bases not matched to a gene: 13. The CDR3 sequence is CASSPTSGGAVFRNEQFF. The CDR3 nucleotides read TGTGCCAGCAGCCCTACTAGCGGGGGGGCAGTATTCCGCAATGAGCAGTTCTTC.

This sequence joins TRBV6-4 and TRBJ1-4, with 9 bases identical to TRBD1. From germline, CDR1 is MRHNA and CDR2 SNTAGT. Trimming at V came to 5 bases and at J to 10 bases, leaving 26 bases not matched to a gene. The CDR3 is 20 residues long. The CDR3 is CASSCVVSAGTGRWGGKLFF. CDR3 coding DNA: TGTGCCAGCAGTTGCGTGGTCTCCGCTGGGACAGGGCGTTGGGGTGGAAAACTGTTTTTT.

A remark on this clone: The sample contains more than one DNA sequence encoding this CDR3. The J gene is TRBJ2-7, the V gene TRBV7-9; perhaps TRBD2 as D (6 bases). The CDR3 is 15 residues long. Trimming took off 3 bases at V and 1 base at J, with 13 bases between the two ends. Germline lookup yields CDR1 SEHNR and CDR2 FQNEAQ (reference sequence). The CDR3 sequence is CASSLLGGASYEQYF. As DNA, the CDR3 is TGTGCCAGCAGCTTGCTCGGGGGAGCTTCCTACGAGCAGTACTTC. Looking up the rest from reference TRBV7-9 and TRBJ2-7 gives the full variable domain: DTGVSQNPRHKITKRGQNVTFRCDPISEHNRLYWYRQTLGQGPEFLTYFQNEAQLEKSRLLSDRFSAERPKGSFSTLEIQRTEQGDSAMYLCASSLLGGASYEQYFGPGTRLTVT.

The chain is built from TRBV12-3 or TRBV12-4 and TRBJ1-2, with 8 positions matching TRBD1. This CDR3 is built from 13 residues. V trimming: 6 bases; J trimming: 8 bases; junction bases outside the gene matches: 8. CDR3 DNA: TGTGCCAGCAGGGGGACAGGAGCGGTCGGCTACACCTTC. It translates to CASRGTGAVGYTF.

For the CDR3, the DNA is TGTGCCAGCAGCTCACAGCTAACGAACACCGGGGAGCTGTTTTTT. Its translation is CASSSQLTNTGELFF. This chain links TRBV6-5 with TRBJ2-2, with no clear D. This CDR3 contains 15 residues. The germline V gene has CDR1 MNHEY and CDR2 SVGAGI. Between the trimmed V and J ends, which lost 6 bases and 0 bases, there was a span of 11 bases.

CDR3 sequence (DNA): TGTGCCAGCAGCCTCGACAATACCATCGGAAACACCATATATTTT. Its protein product is CASSLDNTIGNTIYF. V gene TRBV4-2 combines with J gene TRBJ1-3; D call uncertain. This CDR3 contains 15 residues. The ends were cut back, 4 bases at V and 4 bases at J, with 14 bases in the middle. Germline loops: CDR1 LGHNA, CDR2 YNFKEQ.

This clone came up once. V gene TRBV2 combines with J gene TRBJ2-7, with D tentatively TRBD2 (6 bases). The V gene's germline CDR1 is SNHLY and CDR2 FYNNEI. The CDR3 totals 13 residues. Trimming took 4 bases from V and 3 from J, leaving 10 bases between them. Here the CDR3 DNA reads TGTGCCAGCAGTGTGATTAGCGGCTACGAGCAGTACTTC. Translation gives CASSVISGYEQYF.

In its sample, this clone was seen once. The J gene is TRBJ1-2, the V gene TRBV29-1; D is unclear. Trimming cost V 3 bases and J 8 bases, with 10 bases left between them. This CDR3 spans 11 amino acids. Germline-derived CDR1 and CDR2 are SQVTM and ANQGSEA. Here the CDR3 reads CSVESPEGYTF. DNA for the CDR3: TGCAGCGTTGAGTCCCCAGAAGGCTACACCTTC.

This clone was recorded only once. This chain connects TRBV18 to TRBJ1-4, with a tentative D call TRBD1 (5 bases). V shed 0 bases and J shed 2 bases, with 7 bases lying between them. The CDR3 sequence is 15 residues long. The V gene's germline CDR1 is KGHSH and CDR2 LQKENI. CDR3 DNA sequence: TGTGCCAGCTCACCACCGGCAGGGACTAATGAAAAACTGTTTTTT. Protein sequence: CASSPPAGTNEKLFF.

This clone was picked up one time. The rearrangement joins TRBV7-9 to TRBJ1-1, with D unresolved. This CDR3 region has 14 residues. V lost 0 bases, J lost 3 bases, and 8 bases lay in between. Germline V gives CDR1 SEHNR, CDR2 FQNEAQ (reference sequence). DNA for the CDR3: TGTGCCAGCAGCTTAGCAGGGAGGGACACTGAAGCTTTCTTT. Translating it yields CASSLAGRDTEAFF. The variable domain in full, completed from reference TRBV7-9 and TRBJ1-1, reads DTGVSQNPRHKITKRGQNVTFRCDPISEHNRLYWYRQTLGQGPEFLTYFQNEAQLEKSRLLSDRFSAERPKGSFSTLEIQRTEQGDSAMYLCASSLAGRDTEAFFGQGTRLTVV.

The chain carries TRBV5-1 and TRBJ2-1; perhaps TRBD2 as D (6 bases). The V and J ends lost 0 bases and 0 bases respectively, with 7 bases between them. CDR1 is SGHRS and CDR2 is YFSETQ in the germline V gene. The CDR3 is made up of 15 amino acids. CDR3: CASSLEGLSYNEQFF. CDR3 DNA: TGCGCCAGCAGCTTGGAGGGACTCTCCTACAATGAGCAGTTCTTC.

The V and J genes are TRBV6-5 and TRBJ1-5, with 8 bases aligning to TRBD1. The CDR3 contains 15 residues. V was pared by 9 bases and J by 1 base, with 8 bases of the junction left unmatched. Germline CDR1 MNHEY, CDR2 SVGAGI. DNA of the CDR3: TGTGCCAGTTTACAGGGGGATGGAAGCAATCAGCCCCAGCATTTT. Translating it yields CASLQGDGSNQPQHF.

This CDR3 reads CASSLISGGADDTQYF. In DNA, the CDR3 is TGTGCCAGCAGCCTTATTAGCGGGGGGGCCGACGATACGCAGTATTTT. The chain recombines TRBV5-4 with TRBJ2-3, with 11 bases identical to TRBD2. The CDR3 loop spans 16 amino acids. The V gene end was trimmed by 4 bases and the J gene end by 6 bases; junction bases not matched to a gene: 10. Germline V gene data show CDR1 as SGHNT and CDR2 as YYREEE (reference sequence).

This chain joins TRBV21-1 and TRBJ1-2. TRBV21-1 corresponds to a pseudogene. The CDR3 sequence is 14 residues long. CDR3 bases: TGTGCCAGCAGCAAACGGGAAGCCCCCTATGGCTACACCTTC. Translated, it gives CASSKREAPYGYTF.

This chain connects TRBV5-6 to TRBJ2-1; 8 nucleotides align to TRBD1. Germline V CDR1 and CDR2: SGHDT, YYEEEE. Germline trimming cut 5 bases from V and 6 bases from J; bases unmatched to any gene: 7. CDR3 length: 14 amino acids. DNA of the CDR3: TGTGCCAGCAGGCCGGACAGGGAGGCCAATGAGCAGTTCTTC. Translating gives CASRPDREANEQFF. Supplemented by reference TRBV5-6 and TRBJ2-1, the full variable domain reads DAGVTQSPTHLIKTRGQQVTLRCSPKSGHDTVSWYQQALGQGPQFIFQYYEEEERQRGNFPDRFSGHQFPNYSSELNVNALLLGDSALYLCASRPDREANEQFFGPGTRLTVL.

J is TRBJ2-7 and V is TRBV19; weak D call: TRBD2 (5 bases). The CDR3 is 17 residues long. The germline V gene encodes CDR1 LNHDA and CDR2 SQIVND (reference sequence). V was shortened by 3 bases and J by 4 bases, with 22 bases between the two germline ends. The CDR3 coding sequence is TGTGCCAGTAGTATCCAGGACTTTCGGGTCACGGCATACGAGCAGTACTTC. It is translated as CASSIQDFRVTAYEQYF.

The rearrangement links TRBV7-2 to TRBJ2-5; 8 bases fit TRBD2. The CDR3 is 15 amino acids. The J segment lost 4 bases and the V segment lost 3 bases, leaving 7 bases of the junction unmatched. CDR1 SGHTA and CDR2 FQGNSA come from the germline V gene. In DNA, the CDR3 is TGTGCCAGCAGCTTTTCGTTAGGGACTAGAGAGACCCAGTACTTC. Amino acids: CASSFSLGTRETQYF.

This chain uses TRBV29-1 with TRBJ1-5; 10 bases are a match to TRBD1. This CDR3 is 13 amino acids long. CDR1 and CDR2 (germline): SQVTM, ANQGSEA. With 7 bases clipped from V and 4 bases from J, the junction kept 4 bases outside the gene matches. CDR3 sequence: CSAAGQGNQPQHF. DNA for the CDR3: TGCAGCGCTGCGGGACAGGGGAATCAGCCCCAGCATTTT.

The genes are TRBV6-2 or TRBV6-3 and TRBJ2-6; 11 bases map to TRBD1. CDR1 MNHEY and CDR2 SVGEGT come from the germline V gene. CDR3 length: 20 residues. V dropped 4 bases and J dropped 0; count of bases not matched to a gene: 11. CDR3 sequence: CASSSGTGGPVSSGANVLTF. For the CDR3, the DNA is TGTGCCAGCAGTTCGGGGACAGGGGGGCCAGTAAGCTCTGGGGCCAACGTCCTGACTTTC.

The chain joins TRBV18 to TRBJ1-2; D may be TRBD1 (5 bases). The CDR3 contains 13 residues. In germline, CDR1 is KGHSH, CDR2 LQKENI. Trimming pared 2 bases from V and 9 bases from J, leaving 13 bases between. The CDR3 reads CASSPGTRESYTF. The CDR3 DNA sequence: TGTGCCAGCTCACCAGGGACTCGAGAAAGCTACACCTTC.

CDR3 amino acids: CASSAPGQSSGNTIYF. The CDR3 region has the DNA TGTGCCAGCAGTGCCCCGGGACAGTCCTCTGGAAACACCATATATTTT. This chain uses TRBV6-4 with TRBJ1-3, with TRBD1 matching 7 bases. CDR1 is MRHNA and CDR2 is SNTAGT in the germline V gene. This CDR3 region has 16 residues. The trim removed 4 bases at V and 0 bases at J, leaving 6 bases unmatched.

The rearrangement joins TRBV9 to TRBJ2-1, with TRBD2 matching over 9 bases. The CDR3 covers 16 residues. The ends lost 3 bases at V and 0 bases at J; junction bases unmatched: 4. CDR1 and CDR2 from the germline V gene are SGDLS and YYNGEE. The CDR3 DNA follows: TGTGCCAGCAGCGGAGAAGCGGGAGGCTCCTACAATGAGCAGTTCTTC. Translation gives CASSGEAGGSYNEQFF. Filled out from reference TRBV9 and TRBJ2-1, the complete variable domain reads DSGVTQTPKHLITATGQRVTLRCSPRSGDLSVYWYQQSLDQGLQFLIQYYNGEERAKGNILERFSAQQFPDLHSELNLSSLELGDSALYFCASSGEAGGSYNEQFFGPGTRLTVL.

This clone was recorded a few times. This rearrangement joins TRBV5-1 to TRBJ1-6; 8 positions agree with TRBD1. V gave up 0 bases and J gave up 7 bases; unmatched junction bases: 9. Germline V CDR1 and CDR2: SGHRS, YFSETQ. The CDR3 contains 17 residues. The CDR3 DNA is TGCGCCAGCAGCTTGGTGTGGCAGGGGGCTAAAAATTCACCCCTCCACTTT. As protein: CASSLVWQGAKNSPLHF.

V usage is TRBV20-1 and J usage is TRBJ2-5, with D maybe TRBD1 (6 bases). CDR1 is DFQATT and CDR2 is SNEGSKA in the germline V gene (reference sequence). This CDR3 spans 11 amino acids. Trimming pared 6 bases from V and 2 bases from J, leaving 7 bases between. In DNA, the CDR3 is TGCAGTGCCGACAGGCAAGAGACCCAGTACTTC. Its protein is CSADRQETQYF.

The V call is TRBV4-2, the J call TRBJ1-2; D perhaps matches TRBD1 (5 bases). This CDR3 has 13 amino acids. Germline CDR1 is LGHNA and CDR2 is YNFKEQ. V was clipped by 0 bases and J by 6 bases, with 8 bases between them. CDR3 in DNA: TGTGCCAGCAGCCAAGATGCAGGGAATGGCTACACCTTC. Translated: CASSQDAGNGYTF.